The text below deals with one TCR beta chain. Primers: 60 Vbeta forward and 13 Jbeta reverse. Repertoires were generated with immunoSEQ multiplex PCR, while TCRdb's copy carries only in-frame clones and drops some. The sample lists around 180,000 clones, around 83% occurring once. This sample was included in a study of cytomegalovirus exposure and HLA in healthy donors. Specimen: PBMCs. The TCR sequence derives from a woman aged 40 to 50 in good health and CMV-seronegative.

CDR3: CASSLDHRGYQPQHF. Here the CDR3 DNA reads TGTGCCAGCAGCTTGGATCATCGAGGTTATCAGCCCCAGCATTTT. The genes are TRBV5-8 and TRBJ1-5; D ambiguous. Germline values: CDR1 SGHTS, CDR2 YDEGEE. This CDR3 is 15 amino acids long. V was shortened by 0 bases and J by 5 bases, with 12 bases between the two germline ends. Full variable domain (rest looked up from reference TRBV5-8 and TRBJ1-5): EAGVTQSPTHLIKTRGQQATLRCSPISGHTSVYWYQQALGLGLQFLLWYDEGEERNRGNFPPRFSGRQFPNYSSELNVNALELEDSALYLCASSLDHRGYQPQHFGDGTRLSIL.